A selection of T cell receptor beta chains follows, all from one sample in a study of T cell repertoires in cytomegalovirus infection. Each CDR3 protein is one row after TCRdb ran MiXCR on the reads. The sample records about 740,000 distinct CDR3 sequences, approximately 40% being singletons. Sequencing was done on a sample of PBMCs. The receptor source for this set is a human donor in good health (CMV status not recorded). Some clones in this sample may be carry-over from other donors' samples. Both conserved end residues are part of each CDR3. A D gene is named only where the DNA matches it firmly. Only part of the rows carry a size: once, few, many, or a class if the clone is expanded.

DNA,CDR3,V,size,J,D
TGTGCCAGCAGGGAGACAGCCGGGACAGGACATGAAAAACTGTTTTTT,CASRETAGTGHEKLFF,TRBV6-8,-,TRBJ1-4,TRBD1
TGTGCCAGCAGCCACGAACTAGCGGGAGCCGGGGATCTGTTTTTT,CASSHELAGAGDLFF,TRBV3-1,-,TRBJ2-2,TRBD2
TGTGCCAGCAGCCCCGACAGTGGAGGGGAAAAACTGTTTTTT,CASSPDSGGEKLFF,TRBV7-6,-,TRBJ1-4,-
TGTGCCAGCAGTGTACAGGGTTTTAGCACTGAAGCTTTCTTT,CASSVQGFSTEAFF,TRBV27,-,TRBJ1-1,-
TGCAGTGCTAGTCAAAGACTAGCGGGGGACACAGATACGCAGTATTTT,CSASQRLAGDTDTQYF,TRBV20-1,many,TRBJ2-3,TRBD2
TGTGCCAGCAGTTTTCCCGCAGGGGGCATGGCTGGCTACACCTTC,CASSFPAGGMAGYTF,TRBV28,once,TRBJ1-2,TRBD1
TGTGCCATTAGTATACCCGGCCTAGCGGTTCCTACCTCCGATACGCAGTATTTT,CAISIPGLAVPTSDTQYF,TRBV19,-,TRBJ2-3,TRBD2
TGTGCCAGCAGTACCGGACAGGGGCAAGCGGTTGAAGCTTTCTTT,CASSTGQGQAVEAFF,TRBV6-6,-,TRBJ1-1,TRBD1
TGTGCCACCAGCAGAGATCAAGCAGGGAACTATGGCTACACCTTC,CATSRDQAGNYGYTF,TRBV15,-,TRBJ1-2,-
TGTGCCAGCAGCCAAGAAGCCGGGAATAACTATGGCTACACCTTC,CASSQEAGNNYGYTF,TRBV4-2,few,TRBJ1-2,-
TGTGCCACCAGTAGCGGGGCCAGCTACACCTTC,CATSSGASYTF,TRBV24-1,-,TRBJ1-2,-
TGCGCCAGCAGCCAAGAGACAGGGGCTGGCTACACCTTC,CASSQETGAGYTF,TRBV4-1,-,TRBJ1-2,TRBD1
TGTGCCAGCAGCCGCCCCTCAAACAATGAGCAGTTCTTC,CASSRPSNNEQFF,TRBV7-6,few,TRBJ2-1,-
TGTGCCAGCAGCTTAGGATGGTCGAAGGACAACTCTGGGGCCAACGTCCTGACTTTC,CASSLGWSKDNSGANVLTF,TRBV7-9,-,TRBJ2-6,-
TGTGCCAGAGATTCAGGAAACGGCTACCCCTTC,CARDSGNGYPF,TRBV2,once,TRBJ1-2,-
TGTGCCAGCAGTTTTGGTCGGACGGTGACCTACAATGAGCAGTTCTTC,CASSFGRTVTYNEQFF,TRBV28,-,TRBJ2-1,-
TGTGCCAGCGGTATAGGTTGGAGTCAGCCCCAGCATTTT,CASGIGWSQPQHF,TRBV27,once,TRBJ1-5,-